This entry is about one T cell receptor (beta chain). The data belong to a study of blood T cell repertoires in COVID-19. At the level of the study: Acute and convalescent COVID-19 samples came from the United States, Italy and Spain.

Sequencing used immunoSEQ multiplex PCR; TCRdb keeps in-frame clones, though not all of them. The table has tens of thousands of clones, approximately 75% seen once; the top ten hold under 25%. The receptor comes from a boy aged 2 to 9 with active or convalescent COVID-19. The material sequenced was peripheral blood.

CDR3 in amino acids: CSVDGYLATDTQYF. CDR3 bases: TGCAGCGTTGATGGATACCTAGCCACAGATACGCAGTATTTT. The V call is TRBV29-1, the J call TRBJ2-3, with a weak D call TRBD2 (5 bases). The CDR3 loop spans 14 amino acids. V was cut by 3 bases and J by 2 bases, with 12 bases left in between. Germline lookup yields CDR1 SQVTM and CDR2 ANQGSEA.